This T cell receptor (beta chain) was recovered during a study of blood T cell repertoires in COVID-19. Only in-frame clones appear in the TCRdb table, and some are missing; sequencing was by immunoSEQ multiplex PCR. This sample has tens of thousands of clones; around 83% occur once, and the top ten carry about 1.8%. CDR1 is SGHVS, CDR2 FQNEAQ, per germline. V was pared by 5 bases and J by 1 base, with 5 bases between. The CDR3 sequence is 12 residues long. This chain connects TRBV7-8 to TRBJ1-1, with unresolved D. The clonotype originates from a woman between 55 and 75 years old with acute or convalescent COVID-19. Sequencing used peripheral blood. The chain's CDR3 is CASSRQNTEAFF. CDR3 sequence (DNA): TGTGCCAGCAGCCGACAGAACACTGAAGCTTTCTTT.